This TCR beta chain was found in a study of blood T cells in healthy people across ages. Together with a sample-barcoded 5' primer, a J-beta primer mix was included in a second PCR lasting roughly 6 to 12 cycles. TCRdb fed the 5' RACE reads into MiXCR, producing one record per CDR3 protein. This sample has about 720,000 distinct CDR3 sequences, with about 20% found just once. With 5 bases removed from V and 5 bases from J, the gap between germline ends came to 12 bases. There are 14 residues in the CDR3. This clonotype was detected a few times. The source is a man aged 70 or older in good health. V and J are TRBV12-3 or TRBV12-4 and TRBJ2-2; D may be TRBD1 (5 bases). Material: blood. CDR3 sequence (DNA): TGTGCCAGCAGTCTTCTCTACAGGACCGGGGAGCTGTTTTTT. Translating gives CASSLLYRTGELFF.